Below, 25 T cell receptor beta chains from the same sample are listed, as sequenced in a study of cytomegalovirus exposure and HLA in healthy donors. Only in-frame clones appear in the TCRdb table, and some are missing; sequencing was by immunoSEQ multiplex PCR. The sample gives approximately 200,000 clones, around 80% of which show up once; less than 1.5% is in the top ten. Material for sequencing was PBMCs. The receptors derive from a woman in her 30s in good health and CMV-seronegative.

This clone has just a few counts. This rearrangement joins TRBV4-1 to TRBJ2-7; D gene uncertain. This CDR3 has 14 amino acids. Trimming removed 1 base at V and 3 bases at J, with 10 bases between. Germline V gene lookup returns CDR1 MGHRA and CDR2 YSYEKL. The CDR3 region is CASSQGIGDYEQYF. CDR3 DNA sequence: TGCGCCAGCAGCCAAGGAATCGGAGACTACGAGCAGTACTTC.

The chain joins TRBV2 to TRBJ1-1; 8 bases align to TRBD1. CDR3 length: 14 amino acids. Germline V gene data show CDR1 as SNHLY and CDR2 as FYNNEI. The ends lost 4 bases at V and 2 bases at J; junction bases unmatched: 3. Here the CDR3 DNA reads TGTGCCAGCAGTGGGACAGGGAGAAACACTGAAGCTTTCTTT. Translation gives CASSGTGRNTEAFF.

CDR3: CASSYYSGQLSYGYTF. The DNA for the CDR3 is TGTGCCAGCAGCTACTATTCGGGACAGCTAAGCTATGGCTACACCTTC. The chain combines TRBV7-9 with TRBJ1-2; 7 bases line up with TRBD1. Germline assignment: CDR1 SEHNR and CDR2 FQNEAQ (reference sequence). The CDR3 runs 16 residues. Germline trimming cut 4 bases from V and 4 bases from J; bases unmatched to any gene: 12.

The genes are TRBV6-5 and TRBJ1-2, with D possibly matching TRBD1 (6 bases). This CDR3 is 15 amino acids long. V lost 2 bases and J 6 bases, leaving 16 bases between the germline ends. Looked up from germline, CDR1 is MNHEY and CDR2 is SVGAGI. The CDR3 coding sequence is TGTGCCAGCAGTTACAATCGGGGGGCGCAAAATGGCTACACCTTC. It codes for CASSYNRGAQNGYTF.

V gene TRBV5-1 combines with J gene TRBJ2-5; TRBD2 aligns across 10 bases. The CDR3 sequence is 17 residues long. V trimming: 0 bases; J trimming: 1 base; junction bases outside the gene matches: 6. Germline V gene lookup returns CDR1 SGHRS and CDR2 YFSETQ. CDR3 nucleotide sequence: TGCGCCAGCAGCTTGGCGCGGAGCGGGGGGGCCCAAGAGACCCAGTACTTC. This gives the protein CASSLARSGGAQETQYF. The full variable domain, completed using reference TRBV5-1 and TRBJ2-5, is KAGVTQTPRYLIKTRGQQVTLSCSPISGHRSVSWYQQTPGQGLQFLFEYFSETQRNKGNFPGRFSGRQFSNSRSEMNVSTLELGDSALYLCASSLARSGGAQETQYFGPGTRLLVL.

The chain links TRBV10-1 to TRBJ2-7, with D possibly being TRBD2 (6 bases). This CDR3 contains 15 residues. Germline CDR1 and CDR2: WNHNN and SYGVQD (reference sequence). V shed 2 bases and J shed 6 bases, with 17 bases lying between them. The chain's CDR3 is CASSEIQGGKGEQYF. CDR3 nucleotides: TGCGCCAGCAGTGAGATCCAGGGCGGGAAGGGCGAGCAGTACTTC.

The chain has TRBV6-4 and TRBJ1-4, with 7 bases that match TRBD1. The CDR3 length is 13 residues. Losses at the gene ends were 7 bases for V and 2 bases for J; bases not matched to a gene: 1. Germline V gene lookup returns CDR1 MRHNA and CDR2 SNTAGT. The CDR3 is CASTGGTNEKLFF. The CDR3, as DNA: TGTGCCAGCACAGGGGGTACTAATGAAAAACTGTTTTTT.

CDR3 residues: CASSSGQGSHEQYF. The CDR3 DNA is TGTGCCAGCAGTTCGGGACAGGGGTCACACGAGCAGTACTTC. The rearrangement uses TRBV25-1 and TRBJ2-7; the match to TRBD1 covers 10 bases. The CDR3 consists of 14 residues. The germline CDR1 and CDR2 sequences are MGHDK and SYGVNS. Losses at the gene ends were 5 bases for V and 5 bases for J; bases not matched to a gene: 6.

The rearrangement links TRBV9 to TRBJ2-2; 11 nucleotides match TRBD2. Per germline, CDR1 SGDLS and CDR2 YYNGEE. The V segment lost 1 base and the J segment 5 bases; nucleotides outside the gene matches: 13. There are 19 residues in the CDR3. This chain's CDR3 is CASSVSPTSGATYTGELFF. The CDR3 region has the DNA TGTGCCAGCAGCGTATCCCCGACTAGCGGGGCGACCTATACCGGGGAGCTGTTTTTT.

The chain uses TRBV1 and TRBJ2-1; the table assigns TRBD2, which was not confirmed against the DNA. TRBV1 counts as a pseudogene. The CDR3 is made up of 17 amino acids. CDR3 loop: CTSSQEASGGAYNEQFF. The CDR3 bases are TGCACCAGCAGCCAAGAAGCTAGCGGGGGGGCCTACAATGAGCAGTTCTTC.

This clone showed up just a few times. The V and J genes are TRBV27 and TRBJ1-2; 7 positions agree with TRBD1. The germline CDR1 and CDR2 sequences are MNHEY and SMNVEV (reference sequence). J lost 8 bases, V lost 5 bases, and 11 bases had no gene match. CDR3 length equals 14 residues. The CDR3 here is CASSTRTEGAGYTF. The DNA of the CDR3 is TGTGCCAGCAGTACCCGAACGGAGGGGGCAGGCTACACCTTC.

The sample holds a few counts of this clone. The chain has TRBV10-1 and TRBJ1-3; D is unresolved. V was clipped by 6 bases and J by 1 base, with 7 bases between them. Germline V CDR1 and CDR2: WNHNN, SYGVQD (reference sequence). CDR3 length: 13 amino acids. CDR3 DNA sequence: TGCGCCAGCAGCCAACTTTCTGGAAACACCATATATTTT. Translation gives CASSQLSGNTIYF.

The V and J genes are TRBV30 and TRBJ2-3, with 7 bases matching TRBD1. There are 13 residues in the CDR3. The trim removed 0 bases at V and 9 bases at J, leaving 6 bases unmatched. The germline V gene has CDR1 GTSNPN and CDR2 SVGIG (reference sequence). The CDR3 here is CAWSVVGQDTQYF. CDR3 DNA: TGTGCCTGGAGTGTAGTAGGACAGGACACGCAGTATTTT.

V and J are TRBV7-8 and TRBJ1-6, with 9 bases lining up with TRBD1. V lost 2 bases and J lost 5; bases outside the gene matches: 7. The germline V gene encodes CDR1 SGHVS and CDR2 FQNEAQ. The CDR3 extends over 17 amino acids. The CDR3 spells CASSLFFRDRDNSPLHF. The CDR3 coding sequence is TGTGCCAGCAGCTTATTTTTCCGGGACAGGGATAATTCACCCCTCCACTTT.

The chain has TRBV19 and TRBJ2-7; 7 positions agree with TRBD2. The CDR3 runs to 14 residues. Germline V gene sequence: CDR1 LNHDA, CDR2 SQIVND (reference sequence). V shed 7 bases, J shed 0 bases, and the junction held 6 bases outside the gene matches. The CDR3 nucleotides are TGTGCCAGTAAACAGCGGGGACTCTCCTACGAGCAGTACTTC. Residues: CASKQRGLSYEQYF. The complete variable domain, with remaining parts taken from reference TRBV19 and TRBJ2-7, reads DGGITQSPKYLFRKEGQNVTLSCEQNLNHDAMYWYRQDPGQGLRLIYYSQIVNDFQKGDIAEGYSVSREKKESFPLTVTSAQKNPTAFYLCASKQRGLSYEQYFGPGTRLTVT.

V and J are TRBV6-1 and TRBJ1-1; a possible D gene is TRBD1 (6 bases). Germline V gives CDR1 MNHNS, CDR2 SASEGT. The CDR3 has 13 amino acids. With 5 bases removed from V and 8 bases from J, the gap between germline ends came to 15 bases. CDR3 DNA sequence: TGTGCCAGCAGTATGCCTCGTGGGACAGAAGCTTTCTTT. It specifies CASSMPRGTEAFF.

This rearrangement joins TRBV15 to TRBJ1-2; D remains ambiguous. The CDR3 totals 15 residues. From germline, CDR1 is LNHNV and CDR2 YYDKDF (reference sequence). Trimming removed 0 bases from V and 4 bases from J, with 12 bases in between. CDR3 region: CATSRDSGVGYGYTF. The DNA for the CDR3 is TGTGCCACCAGCAGAGATAGCGGGGTCGGCTATGGCTACACCTTC.

In its sample, this clone was seen once. This chain connects TRBV28 to TRBJ1-5; D is unresolved. The V and J ends lost 10 bases and 2 bases respectively, with 18 bases between them. The CDR3 is made up of 15 amino acids. Per the germline V gene, CDR1 is MDHEN and CDR2 is SYDVKM. The CDR3 protein is CATTSASSGNQPQHF. The DNA of the CDR3 is TGTGCCACCACGTCCGCATCATCGGGCAATCAGCCCCAGCATTTT.

Note on this clone: The same CDR3 arises from other DNA sequences in this sample as well. V gene TRBV10-1 combines with J gene TRBJ2-7; possible D gene TRBD2, 5 bases. Germline V gene sequence: CDR1 WNHNN, CDR2 SYGVQD (reference sequence). V dropped 2 bases and J dropped 3 bases, with 5 bases sitting between them. The CDR3 is 12 amino acids. The CDR3 sequence is CASSESGYEQYF. The CDR3 DNA follows: TGCGCCAGCAGTGAGAGCGGCTACGAGCAGTACTTC.

The V call is TRBV5-1, the J call TRBJ1-2, with 9 bases aligning to TRBD1. J lost 2 bases, V lost 4 bases, and 3 bases had no gene match. The CDR3 spans 14 residues. Germline CDR1 SGHRS, CDR2 YFSETQ. DNA of the CDR3: TGCGCCAGCAGCCTGGGGACAGGGAACTATGGCTACACCTTC. This encodes CASSLGTGNYGYTF.

The rearrangement joins TRBV5-1 to TRBJ2-6; possible D gene TRBD1, 5 bases. Trimming took 5 bases from V and 2 from J, leaving 11 bases between them. The length of the CDR3 is 15 residues. Germline CDR1 is SGHRS and CDR2 is YFSETQ. The CDR3: CASSSTGAGANVLTF. The CDR3 DNA sequence: TGCGCCAGCAGTTCCACAGGTGCTGGGGCCAACGTCCTGACTTTC.

The rearrangement uses TRBV2 and TRBJ2-7, with D tentatively TRBD2 (6 bases). The germline V gene has CDR1 SNHLY and CDR2 FYNNEI. V lost 7 bases to trimming and J lost 0 bases, with 13 bases between them. The CDR3 loop spans 14 amino acids. The CDR3 DNA reads as TGTGCCAGCATTGGGGTCGGGAGCTCCTACGAGCAGTACTTC. Encoded protein: CASIGVGSSYEQYF.

This clone was observed a handful of times. The chain links TRBV5-1 to TRBJ1-2; TRBD1 matches 8 bases. Germline V gene data show CDR1 as SGHRS and CDR2 as YFSETQ. The CDR3 length is 14 residues. V trimming: 5 bases; J trimming: 6 bases; junction bases outside the gene matches: 9. The DNA for the CDR3 is TGCGCCAGCAGTCGGTCGACAGGGGACAATGGCTACACCTTC. Its protein product is CASSRSTGDNGYTF.

The chain couples TRBV11-1 to TRBJ1-1, with TRBD1 identical over 8 bases. Germline-derived CDR1 and CDR2 are SGHAT and FQDESV (reference sequence). The CDR3 contains 14 residues. Trimming cost V 1 base and J 9 bases; bases outside gene matches: 7. The CDR3 protein is CASSLDRGSEKAFF. The DNA for the CDR3 is TGTGCCAGCAGCTTAGACAGGGGGTCGGAGAAAGCTTTCTTT.

CDR3 loop: CASSLTVPETQYF. As DNA, the CDR3 is TGCGCCAGCAGCTTGACAGTTCCGGAGACCCAGTACTTC. The V and J genes are TRBV5-1 and TRBJ2-5; no clear D. The V and J ends lost 1 base and 5 bases respectively, with 9 bases between them. The CDR3 loop spans 13 amino acids. Germline V lookup: CDR1 SGHRS, CDR2 YFSETQ.